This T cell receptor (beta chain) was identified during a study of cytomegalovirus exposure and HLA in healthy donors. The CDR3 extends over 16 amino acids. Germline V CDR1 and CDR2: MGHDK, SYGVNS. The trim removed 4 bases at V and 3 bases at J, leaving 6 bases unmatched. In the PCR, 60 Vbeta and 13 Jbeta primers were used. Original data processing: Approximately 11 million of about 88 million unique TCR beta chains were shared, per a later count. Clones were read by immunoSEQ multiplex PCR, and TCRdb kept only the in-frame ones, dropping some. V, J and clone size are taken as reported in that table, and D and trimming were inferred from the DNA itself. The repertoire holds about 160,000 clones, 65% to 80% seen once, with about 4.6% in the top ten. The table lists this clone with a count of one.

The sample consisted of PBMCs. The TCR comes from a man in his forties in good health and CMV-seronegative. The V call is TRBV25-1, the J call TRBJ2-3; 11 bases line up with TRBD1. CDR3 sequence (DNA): TGTGCCAGCAGTGCCCCCGGGACAGGGGGAACAGATACGCAGTATTTT. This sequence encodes CASSAPGTGGTDTQYF.